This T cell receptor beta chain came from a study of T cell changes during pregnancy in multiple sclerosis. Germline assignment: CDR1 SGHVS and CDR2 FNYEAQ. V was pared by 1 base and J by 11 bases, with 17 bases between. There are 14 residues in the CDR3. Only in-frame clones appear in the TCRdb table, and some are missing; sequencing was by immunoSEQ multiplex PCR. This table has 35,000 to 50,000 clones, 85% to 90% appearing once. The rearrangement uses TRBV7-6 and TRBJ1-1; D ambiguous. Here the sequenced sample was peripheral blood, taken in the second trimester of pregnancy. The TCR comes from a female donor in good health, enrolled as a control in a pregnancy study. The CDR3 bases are TGTGCCAGCAGCTTAGAAGGAGCGGGAAGGGAGGCTTTCTTT. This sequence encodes CASSLEGAGREAFF.